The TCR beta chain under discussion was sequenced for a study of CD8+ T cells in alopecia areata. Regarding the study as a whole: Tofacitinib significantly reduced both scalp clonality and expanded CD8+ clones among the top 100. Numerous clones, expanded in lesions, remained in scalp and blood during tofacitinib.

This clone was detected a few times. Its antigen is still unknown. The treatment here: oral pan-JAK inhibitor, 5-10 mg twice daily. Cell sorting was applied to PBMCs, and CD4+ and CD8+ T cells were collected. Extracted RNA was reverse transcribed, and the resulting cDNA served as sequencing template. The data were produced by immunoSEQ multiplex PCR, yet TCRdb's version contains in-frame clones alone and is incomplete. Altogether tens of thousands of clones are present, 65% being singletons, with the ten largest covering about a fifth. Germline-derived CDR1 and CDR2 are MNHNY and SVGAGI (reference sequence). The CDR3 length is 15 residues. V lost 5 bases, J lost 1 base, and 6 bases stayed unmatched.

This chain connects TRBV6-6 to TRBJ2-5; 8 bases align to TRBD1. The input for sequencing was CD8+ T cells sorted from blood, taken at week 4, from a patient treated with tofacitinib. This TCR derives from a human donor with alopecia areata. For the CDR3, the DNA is TGTGCCAGCAGTGTTCAGGGGGCTGGCCAAGAGACCCAGTACTTC. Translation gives CASSVQGAGQETQYF.